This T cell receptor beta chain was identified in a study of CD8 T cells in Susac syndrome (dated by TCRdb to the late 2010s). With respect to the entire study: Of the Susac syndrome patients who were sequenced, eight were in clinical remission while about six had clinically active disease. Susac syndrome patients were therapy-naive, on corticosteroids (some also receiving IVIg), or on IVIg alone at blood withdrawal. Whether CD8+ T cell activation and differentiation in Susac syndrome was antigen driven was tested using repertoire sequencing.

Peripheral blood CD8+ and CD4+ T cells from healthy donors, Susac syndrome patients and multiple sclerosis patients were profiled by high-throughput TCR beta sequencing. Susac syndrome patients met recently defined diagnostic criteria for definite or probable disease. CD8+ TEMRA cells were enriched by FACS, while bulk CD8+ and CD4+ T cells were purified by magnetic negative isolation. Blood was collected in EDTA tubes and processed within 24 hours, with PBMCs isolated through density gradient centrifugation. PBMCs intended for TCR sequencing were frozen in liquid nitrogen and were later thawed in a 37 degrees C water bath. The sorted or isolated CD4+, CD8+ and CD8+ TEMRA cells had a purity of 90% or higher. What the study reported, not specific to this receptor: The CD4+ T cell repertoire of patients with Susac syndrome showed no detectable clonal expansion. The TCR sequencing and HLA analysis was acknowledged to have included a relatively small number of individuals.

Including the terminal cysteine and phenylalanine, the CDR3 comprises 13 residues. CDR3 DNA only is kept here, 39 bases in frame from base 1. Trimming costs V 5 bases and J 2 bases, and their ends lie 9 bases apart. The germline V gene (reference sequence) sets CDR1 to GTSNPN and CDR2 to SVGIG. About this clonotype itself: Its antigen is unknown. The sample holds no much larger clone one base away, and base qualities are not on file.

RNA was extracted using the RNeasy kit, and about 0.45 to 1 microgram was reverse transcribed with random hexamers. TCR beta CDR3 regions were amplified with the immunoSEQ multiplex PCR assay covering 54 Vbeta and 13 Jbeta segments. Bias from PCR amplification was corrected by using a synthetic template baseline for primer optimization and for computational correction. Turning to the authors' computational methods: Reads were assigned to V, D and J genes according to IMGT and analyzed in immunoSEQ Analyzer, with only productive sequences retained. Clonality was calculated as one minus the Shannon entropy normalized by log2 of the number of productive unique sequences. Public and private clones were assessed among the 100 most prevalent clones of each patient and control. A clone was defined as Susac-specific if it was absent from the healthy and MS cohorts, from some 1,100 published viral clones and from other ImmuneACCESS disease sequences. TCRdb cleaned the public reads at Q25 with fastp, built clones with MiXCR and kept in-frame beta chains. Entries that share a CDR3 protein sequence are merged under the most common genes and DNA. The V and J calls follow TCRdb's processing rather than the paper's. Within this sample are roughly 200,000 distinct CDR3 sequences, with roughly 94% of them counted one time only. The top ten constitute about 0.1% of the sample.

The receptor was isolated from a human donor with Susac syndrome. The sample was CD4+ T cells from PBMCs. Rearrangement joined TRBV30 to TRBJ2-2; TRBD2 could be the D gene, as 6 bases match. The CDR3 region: CAWAGTNTGELFF. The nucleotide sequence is TGTGCCTGGGCCGGGACTAACACCGGGGAGCTGTTTTTT.